The next 15 T cell receptor beta chains were all read from a single sample in a study of shared clonotypes between healthy human individuals. Only in-frame clones appear in the TCRdb table, and some are missing; sequencing was by immunoSEQ multiplex PCR. Altogether around 720,000 clones are present, less than 80% being singletons, with the ten largest covering roughly 2%. The sequenced material came from memory CD4+ T cells sorted from blood. Subset reported: CD45RA-negative fraction. The source of these receptors is a woman in her 30s in good health.

The gene calls are TRBV29-1 and TRBJ2-3, with D perhaps matching TRBD1 or TRBD2 (5 bases each). The CDR3 is made up of 13 amino acids. V was pared by 2 bases and J by 5 bases, with 11 bases between. In germline, CDR1 is SQVTM, CDR2 ANQGSEA. The CDR3 region is CSVERDRGDTQYF. In DNA form, the CDR3 reads TGCAGCGTTGAAAGGGACCGAGGAGATACGCAGTATTTT.

As regards this clone: The same CDR3 arises from other DNA sequences in this sample as well. The chain joins TRBV19 to TRBJ1-5; 9 bases fit TRBD1. V lost 4 bases to trimming and J lost 5 bases; unmatched junction nucleotides: 3. This CDR3 contains 14 residues. CDR1 LNHDA and CDR2 SQIVND come from the germline V gene (reference sequence). CDR3: CASSTGQGYQPQHF. CDR3 in DNA: TGTGCCAGTAGTACCGGACAGGGGTATCAGCCCCAGCATTTT.

A single count supports this clone. V gene TRBV29-1 combines with J gene TRBJ2-2, with D uncertain. Trimming shortened V by 3 bases and J by 5 bases, and 7 bases separated the two germline ends. CDR1 SQVTM and CDR2 ANQGSEA come from the germline V gene. The CDR3 is 12 residues long. The CDR3 DNA follows: TGCAGCGTTGACCTGAGAACCGGGGAGCTGTTTTTT. This sequence encodes CSVDLRTGELFF.

V is TRBV28 and J is TRBJ2-1; D perhaps matches TRBD1 (6 bases). The CDR3 covers 14 residues. Trimming pared 3 bases from V and 16 bases from J, leaving 22 bases between. Germline V CDR1 and CDR2: MDHEN, SYDVKM. DNA for the CDR3: TGTGCCAGCAGTTTTGGTCAGGGCTTCGAACAGGGATTCTTC. It yields the protein CASSFGQGFEQGFF.

This clone was counted only a few times. V and J are TRBV30 and TRBJ2-7; 13 nucleotides agree with TRBD2. CDR1 and CDR2 (germline): GTSNPN, SVGIG (reference sequence). The CDR3 runs 15 residues. Germline trimming cut 4 bases from V and 5 bases from J; bases unmatched to any gene: 8. The CDR3 DNA is TGTGCCTGGATCCCTGGGACTAGCGGGACCAACGAGCAGTACTTC. This gives the protein CAWIPGTSGTNEQYF.

The J gene is TRBJ2-7, the V gene TRBV10-2, with 10 bases matching TRBD2. CDR3 length: 13 amino acids. Germline-derived CDR1 and CDR2 are WSHSY and SAAADI. V lost 5 bases, J lost 6 bases, and 4 bases stayed unmatched. This CDR3 reads CASSSGLATEQYF. The CDR3 nucleotides read TGCGCCAGCAGTTCGGGACTAGCGACCGAGCAGTACTTC.

CDR3 loop: CATPDTPGNTIYF. CDR3 DNA: TGTGCCACCCCCGACACGCCTGGAAACACCATATATTTT. This chain joins TRBV6-1 and TRBJ1-3; D is unresolved. Germline CDR1 MNHNS, CDR2 SASEGT. The V end lost 10 bases, the J end lost 2 bases, and 12 bases lay between the germline ends. The CDR3 spans 13 residues.

This CDR3 is CASSSLRTVEYGYTF. The CDR3 DNA sequence: TGTGCCAGCAGCTCCCTCCGGACAGTGGAGTATGGCTACACCTTC. The chain couples TRBV7-9 to TRBJ1-2; TRBD1 is a possible D gene (6 bases). V lost 4 bases and J 5 bases, leaving 17 bases between the germline ends. The length of the CDR3 is 15 residues. CDR1 and CDR2 (germline): SEHNR, FQNEAQ (reference sequence).

This clone appeared a few times. The chain employs TRBV5-1 and TRBJ1-1; no clear D. This CDR3 region has 16 residues. Germline loops: CDR1 SGHRS, CDR2 YFSETQ. V lost 4 bases, J lost 8 bases, and 24 bases lay in between. The CDR3 sequence: CASSPDPQPFSGEAFF. CDR3 coding DNA: TGCGCCAGCAGCCCGGACCCTCAACCGTTCTCGGGAGAAGCTTTCTTT.

The chain combines TRBV29-1 with TRBJ2-3, with D tentatively TRBD1 (6 bases). This CDR3 contains 14 residues. Trimming removed 1 base from V and 4 bases from J, with 12 bases in between. The germline V gene has CDR1 SQVTM and CDR2 ANQGSEA. CDR3 loop: CSVEGSGTSDTQYF. CDR3 nucleotides: TGCAGCGTTGAAGGTTCGGGGACATCAGATACGCAGTATTTT.

V and J are TRBV28 and TRBJ1-5; D may be TRBD1 (6 bases). This CDR3 region has 16 residues. Germline V gene sequence: CDR1 MDHEN, CDR2 SYDVKM. Trimming stripped 6 bases from V and 0 bases from J, with 15 bases between. CDR3 coding DNA: TGTGCCAGCAGGAAAGACCGGGACACTAGCAATCAGCCCCAGCATTTT. Amino acid sequence: CASRKDRDTSNQPQHF.

This chain uses TRBV5-1 with TRBJ1-1, with TRBD1 as a possible D gene (5 bases). The V end was cut by 3 bases, the J end by 1 base, with 7 bases between. The CDR3 is 13 residues long. Germline V gene data show CDR1 as SGHRS and CDR2 as YFSETQ. CDR3 loop: CASSSGQNTEAFF. The CDR3 DNA follows: TGCGCCAGCAGCTCAGGACAGAACACTGAAGCTTTCTTT.

Written as DNA, the CDR3 is TGTGCCACCAGCAGAGATCAGACTAGCGGAGCGTACGAGCAGTACTTC. This encodes CATSRDQTSGAYEQYF. The chain combines TRBV15 with TRBJ2-7, with 9 nucleotides matching TRBD2. The V gene's germline CDR1 is LNHNV and CDR2 YYDKDF (reference sequence). The CDR3 consists of 16 residues. Trimming at V came to 0 bases and at J to 4 bases, leaving 7 bases not matched to a gene.

The chain uses TRBV5-1 and TRBJ1-1; 7 bases line up with TRBD1. This CDR3 spans 14 amino acids. CDR1 is SGHRS and CDR2 is YFSETQ in the germline V gene. V gave up 4 bases and J gave up 2 bases; unmatched junction bases: 5. Here the CDR3 reads CASSSGTANTEAFF. CDR3 in DNA: TGCGCCAGCAGCAGTGGGACAGCAAACACTGAAGCTTTCTTT.

The CDR3 region is CASRRGGTEAFF. The CDR3 bases are TGTGCCAGCCGGAGGGGCGGCACTGAAGCTTTCTTT. This chain connects TRBV28 to TRBJ1-1; tentatively, D is TRBD1 (5 bases). The CDR3 totals 12 residues. CDR1 is MDHEN and CDR2 is SYDVKM in the germline V gene. Trimming removed 8 bases at V and 4 bases at J, with 11 bases between.